This TCR beta chain was profiled in a study of T cells in women clearing cervical HPV infection. In germline, CDR1 is SGHRS, CDR2 YFSETQ. CDR3 length: 16 amino acids. J gave up 8 bases and V 0 bases, and 8 bases lay outside the gene matches. Sequenced by immunoSEQ multiplex PCR; TCRdb stores in-frame clones only, minus some. This sample's clone table lists approximately 49,000 clones. On this clone: The read stops 3 residues short of the end of the CDR3; the missing end is completed from the germline J gene.

The TCR comes from a woman between 18 and 75 years old with a cervical HPV16 infection that either progressed to CIN3+ or cleared (not recorded which). The sample was blood buffy coat. The chain combines TRBV5-1 with TRBJ2-1, with TRBD2 matching 10 bases. The CDR3 sequence is CASSLARASGSHEQFF. The sequenced part of the CDR3 DNA is TGCGCCAGCAGCTTGGCCCGGGCTAGCGGGAGTCATGAG.